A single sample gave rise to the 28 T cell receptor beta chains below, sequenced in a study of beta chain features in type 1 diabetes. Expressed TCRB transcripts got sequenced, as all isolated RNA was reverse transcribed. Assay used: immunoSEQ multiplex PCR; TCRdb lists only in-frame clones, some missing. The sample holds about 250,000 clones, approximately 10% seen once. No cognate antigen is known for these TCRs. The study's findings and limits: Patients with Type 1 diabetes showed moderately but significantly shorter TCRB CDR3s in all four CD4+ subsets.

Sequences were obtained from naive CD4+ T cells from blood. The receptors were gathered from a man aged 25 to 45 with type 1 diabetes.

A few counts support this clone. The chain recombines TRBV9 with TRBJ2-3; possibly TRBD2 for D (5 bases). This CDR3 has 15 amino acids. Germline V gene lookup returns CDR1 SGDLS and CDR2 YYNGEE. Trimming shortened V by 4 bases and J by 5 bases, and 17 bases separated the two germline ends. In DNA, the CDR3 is TGTGCCAGCAGCCCCCAAGCGGCCGATCAAGATACGCAGTATTTT. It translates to CASSPQAADQDTQYF.

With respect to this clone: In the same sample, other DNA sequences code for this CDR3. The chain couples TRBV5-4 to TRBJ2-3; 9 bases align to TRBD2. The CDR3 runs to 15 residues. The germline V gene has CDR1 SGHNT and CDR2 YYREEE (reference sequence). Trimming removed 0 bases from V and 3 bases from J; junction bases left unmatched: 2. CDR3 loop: CASSLGLAGTDTQYF. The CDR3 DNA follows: TGTGCCAGCAGCTTGGGCCTAGCGGGAACAGATACGCAGTATTTT.

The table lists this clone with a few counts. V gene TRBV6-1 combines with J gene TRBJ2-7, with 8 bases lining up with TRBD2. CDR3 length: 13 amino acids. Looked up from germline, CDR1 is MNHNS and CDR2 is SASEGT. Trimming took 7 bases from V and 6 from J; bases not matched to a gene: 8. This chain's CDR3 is CASKSGGGLEQYF. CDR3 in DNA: TGTGCCAGCAAATCGGGAGGGGGACTCGAGCAGTACTTC.

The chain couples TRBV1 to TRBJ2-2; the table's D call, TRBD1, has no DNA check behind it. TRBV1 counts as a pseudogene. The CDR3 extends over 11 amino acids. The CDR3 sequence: CTSSLRGELFF. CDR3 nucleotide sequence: TGCACCAGCAGCCTCAGGGGGGAGCTGTTTTTT.

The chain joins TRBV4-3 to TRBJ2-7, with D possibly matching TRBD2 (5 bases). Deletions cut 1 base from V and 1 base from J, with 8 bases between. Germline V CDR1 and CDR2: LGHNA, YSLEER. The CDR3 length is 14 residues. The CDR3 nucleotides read TGCGCCAGCAGCCAAGTTACGGGGTCCTACGAGCAGTACTTC. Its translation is CASSQVTGSYEQYF.

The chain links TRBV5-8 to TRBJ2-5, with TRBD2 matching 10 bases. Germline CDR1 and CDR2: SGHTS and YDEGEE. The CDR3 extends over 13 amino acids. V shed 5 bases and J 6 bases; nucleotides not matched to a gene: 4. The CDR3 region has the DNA TGTGCCAGCAGTGTAGCGGGGGGCAAGACCCAGTACTTC. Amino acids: CASSVAGGKTQYF.

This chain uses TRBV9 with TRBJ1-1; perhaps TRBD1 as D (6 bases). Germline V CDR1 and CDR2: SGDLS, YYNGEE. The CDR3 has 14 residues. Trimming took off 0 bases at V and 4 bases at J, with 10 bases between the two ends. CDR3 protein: CASSVGQGITEAFF. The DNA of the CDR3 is TGTGCCAGCAGCGTAGGTCAGGGGATCACTGAAGCTTTCTTT.

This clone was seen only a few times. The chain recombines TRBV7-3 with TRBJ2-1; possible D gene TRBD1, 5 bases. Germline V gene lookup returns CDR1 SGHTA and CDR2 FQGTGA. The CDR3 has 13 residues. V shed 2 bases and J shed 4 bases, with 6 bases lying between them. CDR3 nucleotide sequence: TGTGCCAGCAGCTTAGACAGTTACAATGAGCAGTTCTTC. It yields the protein CASSLDSYNEQFF.

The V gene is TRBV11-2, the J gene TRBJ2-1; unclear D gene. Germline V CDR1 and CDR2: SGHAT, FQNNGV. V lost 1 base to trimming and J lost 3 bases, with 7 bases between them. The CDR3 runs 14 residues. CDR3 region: CASSLGPGYNEQFF. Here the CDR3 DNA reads TGTGCCAGCAGCTTAGGACCAGGCTACAATGAGCAGTTCTTC.

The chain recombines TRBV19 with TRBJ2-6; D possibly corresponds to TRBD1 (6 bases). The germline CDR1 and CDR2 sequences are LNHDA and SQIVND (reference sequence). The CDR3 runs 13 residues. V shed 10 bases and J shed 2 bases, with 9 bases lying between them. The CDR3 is CATRTAGANVLTF. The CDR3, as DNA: TGTGCCACTAGGACAGCTGGGGCCAACGTCCTGACTTTC. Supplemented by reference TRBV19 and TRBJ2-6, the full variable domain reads DGGITQSPKYLFRKEGQNVTLSCEQNLNHDAMYWYRQDPGQGLRLIYYSQIVNDFQKGDIAEGYSVSREKKESFPLTVTSAQKNPTAFYLCATRTAGANVLTFGAGSRLTVL.

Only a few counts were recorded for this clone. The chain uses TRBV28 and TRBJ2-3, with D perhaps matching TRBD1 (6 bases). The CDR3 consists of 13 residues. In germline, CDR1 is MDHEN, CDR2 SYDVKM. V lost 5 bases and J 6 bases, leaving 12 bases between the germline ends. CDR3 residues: CASSQGNWDTQYF. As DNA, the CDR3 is TGTGCCAGCAGTCAGGGGAATTGGGATACGCAGTATTTT.

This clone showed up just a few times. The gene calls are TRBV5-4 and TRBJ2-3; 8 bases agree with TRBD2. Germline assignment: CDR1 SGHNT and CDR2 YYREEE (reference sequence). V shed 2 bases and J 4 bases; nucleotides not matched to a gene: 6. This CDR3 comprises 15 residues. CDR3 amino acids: CASSFGTSGPDTQYF. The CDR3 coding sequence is TGTGCCAGCAGCTTCGGGACTAGTGGGCCAGATACGCAGTATTTT. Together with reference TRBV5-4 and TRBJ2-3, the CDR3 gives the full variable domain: ETGVTQSPTHLIKTRGQQVTLRCSSQSGHNTVSWYQQALGQGPQFIFQYYREEENGRGNFPPRFSGLQFPNYSSELNVNALELDDSALYLCASSFGTSGPDTQYFGPGTRLTVL.

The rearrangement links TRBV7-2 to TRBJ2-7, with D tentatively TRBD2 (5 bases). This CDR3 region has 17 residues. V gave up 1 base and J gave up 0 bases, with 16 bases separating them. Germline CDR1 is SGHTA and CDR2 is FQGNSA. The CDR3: CASSLVGGPRSSYEQYF. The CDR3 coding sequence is TGTGCCAGCAGCTTAGTTGGAGGACCCAGGAGCTCCTACGAGCAGTACTTC.

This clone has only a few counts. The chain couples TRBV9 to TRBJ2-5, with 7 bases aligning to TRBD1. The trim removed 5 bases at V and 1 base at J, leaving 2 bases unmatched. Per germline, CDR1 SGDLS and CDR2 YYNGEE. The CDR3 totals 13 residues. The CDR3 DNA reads TGTGCCAGCAGTAACAGGGGCCAAGAGACCCAGTACTTC. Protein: CASSNRGQETQYF. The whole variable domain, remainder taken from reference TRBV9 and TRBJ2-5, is DSGVTQTPKHLITATGQRVTLRCSPRSGDLSVYWYQQSLDQGLQFLIQYYNGEERAKGNILERFSAQQFPDLHSELNLSSLELGDSALYFCASSNRGQETQYFGPGTRLLVL.

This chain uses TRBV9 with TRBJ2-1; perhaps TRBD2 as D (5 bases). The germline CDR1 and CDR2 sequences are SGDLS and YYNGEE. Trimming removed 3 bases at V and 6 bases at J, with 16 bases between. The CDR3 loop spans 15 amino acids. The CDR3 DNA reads TGTGCCAGCAGCGCAAGCGGCAGATTTCGCAATGAGCAGTTCTTC. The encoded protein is CASSASGRFRNEQFF.

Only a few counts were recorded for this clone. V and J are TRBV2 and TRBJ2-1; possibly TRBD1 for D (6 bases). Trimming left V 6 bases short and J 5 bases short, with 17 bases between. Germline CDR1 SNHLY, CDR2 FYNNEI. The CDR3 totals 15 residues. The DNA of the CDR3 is TGTGCCAGCAGCCCAGGGGCGCCTGCTGACAATGAGCAGTTCTTC. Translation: CASSPGAPADNEQFF.

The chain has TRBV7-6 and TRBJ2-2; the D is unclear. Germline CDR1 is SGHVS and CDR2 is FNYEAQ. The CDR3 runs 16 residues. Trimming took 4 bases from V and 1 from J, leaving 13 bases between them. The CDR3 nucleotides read TGTGCCAGCAGCTCCTTAGTAGCCGGGAACACCGGGGAGCTGTTTTTT. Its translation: CASSSLVAGNTGELFF.

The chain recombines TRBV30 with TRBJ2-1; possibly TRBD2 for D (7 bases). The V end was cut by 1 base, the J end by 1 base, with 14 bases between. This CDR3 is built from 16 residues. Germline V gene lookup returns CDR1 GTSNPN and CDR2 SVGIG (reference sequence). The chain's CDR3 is CAWSGGGAVSYNEQFF. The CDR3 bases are TGTGCCTGGAGTGGAGGGGGGGCCGTTTCCTACAATGAGCAGTTCTTC. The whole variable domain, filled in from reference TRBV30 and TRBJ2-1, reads SQTIHQWPATLVQPVGSPLSLECTVEGTSNPNLYWYRQAAGRGLQLLFYSVGIGQISSEVPQNLSASRPQDRQFILSSKKLLLSDSGFYLCAWSGGGAVSYNEQFFGPGTRLTVL.

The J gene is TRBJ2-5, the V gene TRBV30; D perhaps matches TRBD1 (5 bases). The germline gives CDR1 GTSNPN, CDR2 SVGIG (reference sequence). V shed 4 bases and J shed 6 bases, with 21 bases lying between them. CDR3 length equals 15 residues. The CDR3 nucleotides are TGTGCCTGGAATCGAGACAGTCCCTTGGTTCAGACCCAGTACTTC. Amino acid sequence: CAWNRDSPLVQTQYF.

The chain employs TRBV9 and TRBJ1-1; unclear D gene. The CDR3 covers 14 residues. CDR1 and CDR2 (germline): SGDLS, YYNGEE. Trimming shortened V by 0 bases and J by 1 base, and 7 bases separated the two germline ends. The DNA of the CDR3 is TGTGCCAGCAGCGTAGGGCTGCCGAACACTGAAGCTTTCTTT. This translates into CASSVGLPNTEAFF.

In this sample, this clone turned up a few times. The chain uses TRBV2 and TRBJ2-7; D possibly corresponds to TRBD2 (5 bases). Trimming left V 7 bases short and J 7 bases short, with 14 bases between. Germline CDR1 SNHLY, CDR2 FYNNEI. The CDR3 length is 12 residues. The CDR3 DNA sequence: TGTGCCAGCACCCTAGTGGCGGGTGAGCAGTACTTC. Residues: CASTLVAGEQYF.

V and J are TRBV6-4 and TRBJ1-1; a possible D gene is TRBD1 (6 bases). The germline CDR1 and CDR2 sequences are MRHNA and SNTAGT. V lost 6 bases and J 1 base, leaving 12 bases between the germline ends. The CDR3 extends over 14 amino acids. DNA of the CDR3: TGTGCCAGCAGCCCGATACAGGGGAACACTGAAGCTTTCTTT. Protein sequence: CASSPIQGNTEAFF.

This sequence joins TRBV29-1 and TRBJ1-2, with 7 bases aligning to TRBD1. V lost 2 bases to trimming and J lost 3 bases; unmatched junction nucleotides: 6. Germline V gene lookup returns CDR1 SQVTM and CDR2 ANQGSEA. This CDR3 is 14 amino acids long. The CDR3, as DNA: TGCAGCGTTGAACCGCAGGGGGATTACTATGGCTACACCTTC. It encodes CSVEPQGDYYGYTF.

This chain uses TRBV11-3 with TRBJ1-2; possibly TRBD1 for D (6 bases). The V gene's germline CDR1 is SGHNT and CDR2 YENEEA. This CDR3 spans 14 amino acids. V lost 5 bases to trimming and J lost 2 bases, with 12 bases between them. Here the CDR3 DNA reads TGTGCCAGCAGCGGACTCGACAGGAACTATGGCTACACCTTC. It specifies CASSGLDRNYGYTF.

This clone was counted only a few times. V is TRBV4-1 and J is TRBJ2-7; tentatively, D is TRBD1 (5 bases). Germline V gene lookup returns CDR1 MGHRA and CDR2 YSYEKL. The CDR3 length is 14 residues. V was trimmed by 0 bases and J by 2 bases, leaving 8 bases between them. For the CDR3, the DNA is TGCGCCAGCAGCCAAGATTCCAGGGCCTACGAGCAGTACTTC. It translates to CASSQDSRAYEQYF.

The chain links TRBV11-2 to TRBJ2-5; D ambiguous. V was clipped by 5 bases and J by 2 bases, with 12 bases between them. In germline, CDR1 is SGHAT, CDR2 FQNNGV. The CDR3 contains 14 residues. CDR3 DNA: TGTGCCAGCAGCCAGGTTTCCAGGCAAGAGACCCAGTACTTC. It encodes CASSQVSRQETQYF.

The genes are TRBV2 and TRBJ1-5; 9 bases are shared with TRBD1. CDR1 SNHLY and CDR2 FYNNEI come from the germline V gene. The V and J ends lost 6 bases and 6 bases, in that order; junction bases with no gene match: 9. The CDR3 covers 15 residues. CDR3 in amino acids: CASRDTGGASQPQHF. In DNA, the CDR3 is TGTGCCAGCAGAGACACAGGGGGCGCTTCTCAGCCCCAGCATTTT.

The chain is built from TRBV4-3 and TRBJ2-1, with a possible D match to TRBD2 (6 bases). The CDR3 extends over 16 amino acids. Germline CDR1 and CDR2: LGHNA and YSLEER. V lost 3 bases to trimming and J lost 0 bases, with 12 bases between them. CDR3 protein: CASSQDRGSSYNEQFF. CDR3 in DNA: TGCGCCAGCAGCCAGGATCGGGGGAGCTCCTACAATGAGCAGTTCTTC.